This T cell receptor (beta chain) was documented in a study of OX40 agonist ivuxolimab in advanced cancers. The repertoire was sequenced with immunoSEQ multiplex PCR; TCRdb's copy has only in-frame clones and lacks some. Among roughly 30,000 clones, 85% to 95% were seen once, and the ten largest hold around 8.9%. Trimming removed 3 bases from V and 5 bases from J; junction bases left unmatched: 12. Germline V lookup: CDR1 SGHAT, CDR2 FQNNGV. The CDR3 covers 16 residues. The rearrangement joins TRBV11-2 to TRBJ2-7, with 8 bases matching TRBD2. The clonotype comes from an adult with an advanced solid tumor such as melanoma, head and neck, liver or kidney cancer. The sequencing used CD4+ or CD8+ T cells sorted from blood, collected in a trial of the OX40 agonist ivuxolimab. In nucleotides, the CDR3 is TGTGCCAGCAGCTTGGAAAGCGGGAGAGGCTGGAACGAGCAGTACTTC. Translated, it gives CASSLESGRGWNEQYF.